This paragraph reports one T cell receptor beta chain. It lacks a known antigen. No quality values exist for individual bases; no much larger clone is one base distant. The immunoSEQ Assay was used to sequence TCR beta CDR3 regions from DNA. Under the source paper's analysis protocol: To compute T cell density, TCR beta template counts were normalized to usable DNA, which was estimated by amplifying housekeeping genes. Richness was estimated using the preseqR package, with extrapolation to 400,000 templates for PBMC samples and to 120,000 templates for tissue samples. Clonality was taken to be one minus Pielou's evenness. Tissue-enriched TCRs were identified by differential abundance testing using productive amino-acid clonotypes, minimum total count 5 and alpha 0.1. The Jaccard Index and the Morisita Overlap Index were used to measure how much the repertoires overlapped between compartments. GLIPH clustered TCR beta CDR3s with public tetramer-defined viral CDR3s; viral motifs required at least three viral sequences plus V-gene enrichment. The table was pulled from immuneACCESS by TCRdb, which kept in-frame rearrangements only. Such tables lose some clones; where checked, under half of the loss comes from unresolved V genes, and the rest has no known cause. The V and J calls and the clone size are those of that table, but D and trimming were determined from the DNA. This sample gives approximately 46,000 clones in total; around 81% of them show up just once. Over 15% of the sample goes to the ten largest clones.

At diagnosis, tumor, uninvolved tumor-adjacent lung and peripheral blood were collected and then preserved as a mix of FFPE and fresh-frozen material. For TCR repertoire profiling, blood samples were analyzed in the form of peripheral blood mononuclear cells. From the germline V gene, CDR1 is SGHDT and CDR2 is YYEEEE. The CDR3 starts with the cysteine, ends with the phenylalanine, and has 14 residues. CDR3 DNA only is kept here, 42 bases in frame from base 1. V loses 7 bases, J loses 0 bases, and the germline ends lie 12 bases apart. The data stem from a study of T cells in localized non-small cell lung cancer (dated by TCRdb to 2018 to 2021). The study in broad terms: The study examined T cell repertoires in approximately 240 patients with early-stage NSCLC and compared tumors with uninvolved tumor-adjacent lungs. All 250 or so NSCLC patients in the cohort were treatment-naive and had localized lung tumors that were resected. A mean age of around 66 years was recorded for the NSCLC patients, of whom around 120 were male and some 99 were female. General findings and caveats noted by the study authors: Uninvolved tumor-adjacent lung showed the highest T cell clonality, higher than tumor, which suggests more focused antigenic responses in the uninvolved tumor-adjacent lung. A median of approximately 50 of the top 100 tumor clones turned up in the paired uninvolved adjacent lung, and roughly 30 of those clones also ranked among the top 100 of that same adjacent lung. Since the design was exploratory, TCR variables were selected using unadjusted p-values with no false-discovery rate correction. Multi-region tumor sequencing was not performed, so intratumor heterogeneity could not be excluded. Longer overall survival was associated with higher T cell density in blood, whereas shorter survival was associated with higher clonality in adjacent lung.

This specimen consisted of peripheral blood mononuclear cells, obtained before any cancer treatment. The chain is made from TRBV5-6 and TRBJ2-3, with no D gene named confidently. This TCR was sampled from a man aged 40-75 years with stage III lung adenocarcinoma. For the CDR3, the sequence is CASSRESSTDTQYF. The sequenced DNA is TGTGCCAGCTCCCGAGAGTCTAGCACAGATACGCAGTATTTT. With the rest looked up from the reference TRBV5-6 and TRBJ2-3 genes rather than sequenced, the full variable domain is DAGVTQSPTHLIKTRGQQVTLRCSPKSGHDTVSWYQQALGQGPQFIFQYYEEEERQRGNFPDRFSGHQFPNYSSELNVNALLLGDSALYLCASSRESSTDTQYFGPGTRLTVL.